This paragraph covers one T cell receptor (beta chain) sequence. The entry originates in a study of blood T cell repertoires in COVID-19. Across the whole study: Nucleic acid was either cDNA or gDNA, and it came from T cells, B-cell-depleted T cells, or PBMCs.

The germline CDR1 and CDR2 sequences are MNHEY and SMNVEV (reference sequence). V was clipped by 6 bases and J by 7 bases; unmatched bases: 8. The CDR3 totals 14 residues. Across roughly 25 US areas, participants ranged in age from roughly 18 to 95 years. Clinical history reported by participants formed the basis on which cohorts were assigned. Here immunoSEQ multiplex PCR was the method, and the copy in TCRdb shows in-frame clones only, minus some. The sample has about 250,000 clones, around 86% seen once. Sequencing was carried out using PBMCs or T cells enriched from blood (not recorded which). The chain is built from TRBV27 and TRBJ2-7, with 11 bases that match TRBD1. The source of this sequence is a man aged 35 to 55 who had recovered from COVID-19. The CDR3 DNA reads as TGTGCCAGCAGCCTTGGACAGGGGGCGCAGGAGCAGTACTTC. Translated: CASSLGQGAQEQYF.